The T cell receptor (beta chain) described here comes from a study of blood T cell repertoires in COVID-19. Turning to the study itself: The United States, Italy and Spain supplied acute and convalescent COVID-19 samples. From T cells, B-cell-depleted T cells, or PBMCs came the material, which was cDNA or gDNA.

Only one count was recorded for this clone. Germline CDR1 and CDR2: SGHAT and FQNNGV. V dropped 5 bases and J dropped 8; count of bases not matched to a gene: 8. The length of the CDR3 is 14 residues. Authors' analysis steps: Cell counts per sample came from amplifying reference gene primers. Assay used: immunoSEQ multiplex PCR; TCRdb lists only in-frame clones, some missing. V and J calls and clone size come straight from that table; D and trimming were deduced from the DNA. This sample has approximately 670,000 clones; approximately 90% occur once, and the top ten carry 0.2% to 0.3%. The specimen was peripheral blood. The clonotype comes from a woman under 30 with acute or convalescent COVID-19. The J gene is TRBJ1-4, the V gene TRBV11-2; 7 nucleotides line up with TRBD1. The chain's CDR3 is CASSVTGRKEKLFF. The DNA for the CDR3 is TGTGCCAGCAGCGTGACAGGGAGGAAGGAAAAACTGTTTTTT.